The clone carrying this T cell receptor beta chain was picked up a small number of times. This sample includes further DNA sequences coding for the same CDR3. The record originates from a study of blood T cell repertoires in COVID-19. Study-wide background: PBMCs, B-cell-depleted T cells, or T cells were the source of the cDNA or gDNA that made up the material.

Germline CDR1 and CDR2: SGHRS and YFSETQ. The CDR3 consists of 14 residues. Trimming cost V 0 bases and J 4 bases; bases outside gene matches: 3. One Seattle source followed patients from active infection through their disease course. Study processing details: Estimated nucleated cell counts came from reference gene primer amplification. TCRdb's table, derived via immunoSEQ multiplex PCR, lists solely in-frame clones and lacks some. That table furnishes V, J and clone size, whereas the DNA furnished D and trimming. The table includes around 260,000 clones, about 87% detected once. What was sequenced was peripheral blood. The sequence came from a woman aged 55-70 years with COVID-19, enrolled during active disease. The chain links TRBV5-1 to TRBJ1-1; 7 bases are a match to TRBD1. This CDR3 reads CASSLGQGGTEAFF. The CDR3 nucleotides read TGCGCCAGCAGCTTGGGACAGGGAGGCACTGAAGCTTTCTTT.